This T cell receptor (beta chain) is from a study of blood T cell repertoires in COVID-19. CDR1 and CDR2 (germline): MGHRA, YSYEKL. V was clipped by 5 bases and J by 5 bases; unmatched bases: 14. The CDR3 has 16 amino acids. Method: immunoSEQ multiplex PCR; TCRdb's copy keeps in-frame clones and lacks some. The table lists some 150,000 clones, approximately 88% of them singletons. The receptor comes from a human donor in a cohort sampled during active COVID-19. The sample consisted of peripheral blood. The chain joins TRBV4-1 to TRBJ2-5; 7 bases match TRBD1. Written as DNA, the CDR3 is TGCGCCAGCAGCACCCCTATGACAGGGATCGACGAGACCCAGTACTTC. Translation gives CASSTPMTGIDETQYF.